Given below is one T cell receptor beta chain in context. No antigen is known for it. A multiplex PCR was run with 60 Vbeta primers and 13 Jbeta primers. Libraries were prepared by immunoSEQ multiplex PCR; TCRdb keeps only in-frame clonotypes and omits some of them. The listing records some 130,000 clones. The germline V and J ends were trimmed by 0 bases and 2 bases, with 2 bases remaining between them. The CDR3 loop spans 13 amino acids. Germline-derived CDR1 and CDR2 are MNHEY and SMNVEV (reference sequence). The sample is drawn from a study of cytomegalovirus exposure and HLA in healthy donors. Broader study findings: Later analysis demonstrated an association between a missense DCLRE1C variant and TCR beta V- and J-gene trimming. Beyond CMV serostatus, there was no information to go on about immune exposure. Most TCR sequences proved rare, with some public TCRs found in many donors. Analysis performed later showed TCR beta chains linked to HLA being more clonally expanded than equally common others.

This sequence originates from a man younger than 35 in good health and CMV-seronegative. The V gene is TRBV27, the J gene TRBJ2-1; D gene unclear. Material for sequencing was PBMCs. The CDR3 here is CASSLSAYNEQFF. The CDR3 bases are TGTGCCAGCAGTTTATCCGCCTACAATGAGCAGTTCTTC.